This passage covers 22 T cell receptor beta chains from one sample sequenced in a study of T cell clones after liver transplantation. Sequencing was performed with immunoSEQ multiplex PCR; in TCRdb, only in-frame clones are kept and a portion is missing. The table includes tens of thousands of clones, 60% to 80% detected once. The specimen was CD4+ T cells from blood, collected at the 22-month timepoint. These receptor sequences come from a human patient who received a liver transplant. Some T cells may originate from the graft donor.

The DNA for the CDR3 is TGTGCCAGCAGTTACTCGTACAGGGGGACTGAAGCTTTCTTT. It yields the protein CASSYSYRGTEAFF. The chain recombines TRBV6-5 with TRBJ1-1; 8 nucleotides agree with TRBD1. Germline lookup yields CDR1 MNHEY and CDR2 SVGAGI. Trimming removed 0 bases from V and 5 bases from J; junction bases left unmatched: 2. The CDR3 runs 14 residues.

This chain uses TRBV4-1 with TRBJ2-1, with 15 bases lining up with TRBD2. V lost 1 base to trimming and J lost 3 bases; unmatched junction nucleotides: 7. The CDR3 is 19 amino acids. Germline V gives CDR1 MGHRA, CDR2 YSYEKL. CDR3 protein: CASSQGHLGLAGGYNEQFF. CDR3 DNA sequence: TGCGCCAGCAGCCAAGGTCACTTGGGACTAGCGGGGGGCTACAATGAGCAGTTCTTC.

The chain is built from TRBV27 and TRBJ2-1; 9 bases map to TRBD1. The V gene's germline CDR1 is MNHEY and CDR2 SMNVEV (reference sequence). The CDR3 runs 16 residues. Trimming cost V 6 bases and J 7 bases; bases outside gene matches: 13. This CDR3 reads CASSSPTGTGRNEQFF. The CDR3 coding sequence is TGTGCCAGCAGCAGTCCTACCGGGACAGGGAGGAATGAGCAGTTCTTC.

There are a few counts of this clone. The chain links TRBV7-8 to TRBJ2-5, with 8 bases fitting TRBD1. Germline CDR1 and CDR2: SGHVS and FQNEAQ. V trimming: 1 base; J trimming: 3 bases; junction bases outside the gene matches: 7. The CDR3 loop spans 16 amino acids. The CDR3: CASSLGSGQDEETQYF. The CDR3 nucleotides read TGTGCCAGCAGCTTAGGATCGGGACAGGACGAAGAGACCCAGTACTTC.

V usage is TRBV27 and J usage is TRBJ2-2; no clear D gene. This CDR3 is built from 13 residues. Trimming cost V 5 bases and J 2 bases, with 6 bases left between them. Germline values: CDR1 MNHEY, CDR2 SMNVEV (reference sequence). CDR3 sequence reads: CASSPQNTGELFF. CDR3 sequence (DNA): TGTGCCAGCAGTCCCCAAAACACCGGGGAGCTGTTTTTT.

The chain carries TRBV7-9 and TRBJ2-7; either TRBD1 or TRBD2 may fit D (5 bases each). The CDR3 spans 14 residues. The V gene lost 4 bases and the J gene lost 5 bases, with 15 bases spanning the gap. The V gene's germline CDR1 is SEHNR and CDR2 FQNEAQ (reference sequence). The CDR3 DNA sequence: TGTGCCAGCAGCTCCGGGACCTTGAACCACGAGCAGTACTTC. Translated: CASSSGTLNHEQYF.

Written as DNA, the CDR3 is TGTGCCAGCAGCTTAGGGTTTACAGGGGGTCGCGAGCAGTACTTC. Its translation is CASSLGFTGGREQYF. The chain couples TRBV7-8 to TRBJ2-7; 8 bases line up with TRBD1. This CDR3 has 15 residues. Germline assignment: CDR1 SGHVS and CDR2 FQNEAQ. V lost 1 base and J lost 6; bases outside the gene matches: 8.

The rearrangement links TRBV28 to TRBJ1-6; possible D gene TRBD1, 6 bases. Germline loops: CDR1 MDHEN, CDR2 SYDVKM. Trimming pared 5 bases from V and 7 bases from J, leaving 24 bases between. The CDR3 consists of 18 residues. CDR3 residues: CASSPGREGVFRNSPLHF. CDR3 DNA: TGTGCCAGCAGTCCCGGCCGGGAGGGGGTCTTTCGGAATTCACCCCTCCACTTT.

V gene TRBV15 combines with J gene TRBJ1-1; D gene uncertain. The CDR3 covers 17 residues. V was trimmed by 1 base and J by 1 base, leaving 16 bases between them. Germline CDR1 and CDR2: LNHNV and YYDKDF (reference sequence). CDR3 nucleotide sequence: TGTGCCACCAGCAGAGTCCCCGGGATGGGTAGGAACACTGAAGCTTTCTTT. This codes for CATSRVPGMGRNTEAFF.

The V and J genes are TRBV4-1 and TRBJ1-4; D is unresolved. The CDR3 length is 16 residues. Trimming took 4 bases from V and 6 from J, leaving 18 bases between them. Germline CDR1 MGHRA, CDR2 YSYEKL. CDR3 coding DNA: TGCGCCAGCAGCCCCCGGCCCCAGCCTAACTATGAAAAACTGTTTTTT. Amino acids: CASSPRPQPNYEKLFF.

The chain carries TRBV5-1 and TRBJ1-6; 7 bases match TRBD1. Germline CDR1 reads SGHRS; CDR2 reads YFSETQ. CDR3 length: 15 residues. The V and J ends lost 8 bases and 5 bases, in that order; junction bases with no gene match: 10. Here the CDR3 DNA reads TGCGCCAGTAGGGGGCAGCTAGATAATAATTCACCCCTCCACTTT. Amino acid sequence: CASRGQLDNNSPLHF.

V gene TRBV11-2 combines with J gene TRBJ1-1, with TRBD1 identical over 9 bases. With 6 bases clipped from V and 8 bases from J, the junction kept 7 bases outside the gene matches. CDR1 SGHAT and CDR2 FQNNGV come from the germline V gene. There are 13 residues in the CDR3. The CDR3 DNA sequence: TGTGCCAGCAGTTTGGACAGGGGCGAAGAAGCTTTCTTT. As protein: CASSLDRGEEAFF.

This chain uses TRBV7-8 with TRBJ1-5; a possible D gene is TRBD1 (5 bases). The V gene lost 6 bases and the J gene lost 6 bases, with 18 bases spanning the gap. Germline V gene data show CDR1 as SGHVS and CDR2 as FQNEAQ. The CDR3 is 15 amino acids. The CDR3 DNA reads as TGTGCCAGCAGAATAGGGACCGCGGATTCTCAGCCCCAGCATTTT. It yields the protein CASRIGTADSQPQHF.

The chain carries TRBV7-2 and TRBJ2-3; D gene unclear. V lost 5 bases and J lost 4, with 10 bases in between. The CDR3 is 13 amino acids. Germline CDR1 and CDR2: SGHTA and FQGNSA. The CDR3 coding sequence is TGTGCCAGCAGCCTAAGCCTGGCAGATACGCAGTATTTT. Translating it yields CASSLSLADTQYF.

The rearrangement uses TRBV19 and TRBJ1-2; 8 bases line up with TRBD1. Losses at the gene ends were 5 bases for V and 4 bases for J; bases not matched to a gene: 12. This CDR3 spans 16 amino acids. Germline CDR1 LNHDA, CDR2 SQIVND (reference sequence). The CDR3 coding sequence is TGTGCCAGTAGTCGTCGACAGGGGAGGGTAGGCTATGGCTACACCTTC. Translated, it gives CASSRRQGRVGYGYTF.

The V and J genes are TRBV28 and TRBJ2-7, with D possibly called TRBD1 or TRBD2 (6 bases each). The V gene lost 11 bases and the J gene lost 1 base, with 18 bases spanning the gap. From germline, CDR1 is MDHEN and CDR2 SYDVKM. The CDR3 is 14 residues long. CDR3 region: CAVRPGGPSYEQYF. CDR3 in DNA: TGTGCCGTGAGGCCCGGGGGCCCTTCCTACGAGCAGTACTTC.

The V call is TRBV18, the J call TRBJ1-4; D is uncertain. Germline values: CDR1 KGHSH, CDR2 LQKENI. The CDR3 contains 13 residues. Trimming stripped 0 bases from V and 8 bases from J, with 7 bases between. The CDR3 DNA follows: TGTGCCAGCTCACCACCAGGGAGAGAAAAACTGTTTTTT. Its protein product is CASSPPGREKLFF.

The chain is built from TRBV7-2 and TRBJ2-7; 8 positions match TRBD2. V shed 7 bases and J 3 bases; nucleotides not matched to a gene: 8. Per germline, CDR1 SGHTA and CDR2 FQGNSA. The CDR3 runs 14 residues. CDR3 sequence reads: CASIPSGGYYEQYF. The CDR3 DNA reads TGTGCCAGCATCCCGAGCGGGGGATACTACGAGCAGTACTTC.

The J gene is TRBJ1-5, the V gene TRBV4-2; tentative D call: TRBD1 (5 bases). The CDR3 runs to 14 residues. Trimming took off 4 bases at V and 1 base at J, with 8 bases between the two ends. Per germline, CDR1 LGHNA and CDR2 YNFKEQ. The chain's CDR3 is CASSRDGSNQPQHF. The CDR3 DNA follows: TGTGCCAGCAGCCGGGACGGCAGCAATCAGCCCCAGCATTTT.

This sequence joins TRBV5-1 and TRBJ2-3; D is undetermined. V was pared by 0 bases and J by 0 bases, with 5 bases between. The CDR3 consists of 14 residues. Germline CDR1 and CDR2: SGHRS and YFSETQ. CDR3 in amino acids: CASSLEGSTDTQYF. The CDR3 DNA is TGCGCCAGCAGCTTGGAAGGGAGCACAGATACGCAGTATTTT.

The sample holds a few counts of this clone. This chain connects TRBV25-1 to TRBJ1-5, with D possibly matching TRBD1 (5 bases). Germline assignment: CDR1 MGHDK and CDR2 SYGVNS. CDR3 length equals 12 residues. Trimming took 8 bases from V and 4 from J, leaving 9 bases between them. The chain's CDR3 is CASQSGNQPQHF. Written as DNA, the CDR3 is TGTGCCAGCCAGTCAGGGAATCAGCCCCAGCATTTT. Combining the CDR3 with reference TRBV25-1 and TRBJ1-5 gives the whole variable domain EADIYQTPRYLVIGTGKKITLECSQTMGHDKMYWYQQDPGMELHLIHYSYGVNSTEKGDLSSESTVSRIRTEHFPLTLESARPSHTSQYLCASQSGNQPQHFGDGTRLSIL.

The genes are TRBV29-1 and TRBJ1-2; no firm D call. Germline loops: CDR1 SQVTM, CDR2 ANQGSEA. V lost 0 bases and J lost 4, with 9 bases in between. This CDR3 spans 13 amino acids. The CDR3 reads CSVEEGQTYGYTF. CDR3 nucleotides: TGCAGCGTTGAAGAAGGGCAGACCTATGGCTACACCTTC.